This T cell receptor (beta chain) was captured by sequencing in a study of Tregs in tolerant kidney transplant recipients. Background on the study: Recipients received nonmyeloablative bone marrow transplants from related graft donors, with transient mixed chimerism.

The CDR3 loop spans 15 amino acids. V dropped 5 bases and J dropped 4; count of bases not matched to a gene: 5. The germline CDR1 and CDR2 sequences are SSHAT and FNYEAQ (reference sequence). The table came from immunoSEQ multiplex PCR; TCRdb's copy has only in-frame clones and leaves some out. The sample has roughly 80,000 clones; 98% are singletons. The chain couples TRBV7-7 to TRBJ2-1; 10 bases agree with TRBD2. The sample consisted of CD4+ T cells from blood, taken before the transplant. The sequence was collected from a human donor who received a combined kidney and bone marrow transplant. CDR3 nucleotide sequence: TGTGCCAGCAGCGTTGGGACTAGCGCATACAATGAGCAGTTCTTC. It is translated as CASSVGTSAYNEQFF.